Shown below are 19 T cell receptor beta chains from a single sample sequenced in a study of T cell repertoires in cytomegalovirus infection. TCRdb fed the reads into MiXCR, producing one record per CDR3 protein. The sample has around 630,000 distinct CDR3 sequences; 24% are singletons. The sequencing input was CD8+ T cells from PBMCs. These receptors were obtained from a human donor in good health (CMV status not recorded). Some clones in this sample may be carry-over from other donors' samples.

Points on this clonotype: The junction shows a germline mismatch at one end, possibly a read error. The chain links TRBV19 to TRBJ2-7, with D perhaps TRBD1 or TRBD2 (5 bases each). The CDR3 contains 11 residues. CDR1 is LNHDA and CDR2 is SQIVND in the germline V gene (reference sequence). The CDR3 DNA is TGTGCCTCTTTTTATCGGACACCGAGGGTCTTC. Protein product: CASFYRTPRVF. The complete variable domain, with remaining parts taken from reference TRBV19 and TRBJ2-7, reads DGGITQSPKYLFRKEGQNVTLSCEQNLNHDAMYWYRQDPGQGLRLIYYSQIVNDFQKGDIAEGYSVSREKKESFPLTVTSAQKNPTAFYLCASFYRTPRVFGPGTRLTVT.

This clonotype was detected a few times. The chain has TRBV29-1 and TRBJ2-2; TRBD1 might be the D (5 bases). Germline-derived CDR1 and CDR2 are SQVTM and ANQGSEA. The CDR3 is made up of 13 amino acids. The V end was cut by 5 bases, the J end by 3 bases, with 10 bases between. The DNA for the CDR3 is TGCAGCGTTCTCGACAGTTACACCGGGGAGCTGTTTTTT. Translating gives CSVLDSYTGELFF.

This sequence joins TRBV6-5 and TRBJ2-3; D is perhaps TRBD1 (5 bases). The V end lost 8 bases, the J end lost 5 bases, and 14 bases lay between the germline ends. Germline loops: CDR1 MNHEY, CDR2 SVGAGI. This CDR3 comprises 13 residues. CDR3 DNA sequence: TGTGCCAGCCAGGGTACCTCGATAGATACGCAGTATTTT. Translated, it gives CASQGTSIDTQYF.

The CDR3 region is CASSETGGLVPQHF. The CDR3, as DNA: TGTGCCAGCAGCGAGACAGGGGGGCTAGTGCCCCAGCATTTT. The chain combines TRBV7-6 with TRBJ1-5; 9 nucleotides line up with TRBD1. Germline V lookup: CDR1 SGHVS, CDR2 FNYEAQ. Unmatched junction bases numbered 8, after V lost 5 bases and J lost 9 bases. The CDR3 has 14 residues.

This clonotype was picked up many times. The V call is TRBV7-9, the J call TRBJ2-5; D call uncertain. CDR3 length equals 16 residues. V was pared by 1 base and J by 2 bases, with 14 bases between. CDR1 and CDR2 from the germline V gene are SEHNR and FQNEAQ (reference sequence). CDR3 protein: CASSLVSWSWQETQYF. CDR3 bases: TGTGCCAGCAGCTTAGTTTCGTGGAGCTGGCAAGAGACCCAGTACTTC.

Only a few counts were recorded for this clonotype. The chain links TRBV20-1 to TRBJ2-7; maybe TRBD2 (5 bases). V was shortened by 1 base and J by 0 bases, with 7 bases between the two germline ends. Germline CDR1 and CDR2: DFQATT and SNEGSKA (reference sequence). The CDR3 contains 13 residues. The CDR3 sequence: CSARGRGSYEQYV. CDR3 bases: TGCAGTGCTAGAGGCCGGGGCTCCTACGAGCAGTACGTC.

The chain combines TRBV12-3 or TRBV12-4 with TRBJ1-1; a possible D gene is TRBD1 (6 bases). The CDR3 runs to 13 residues. Trimming removed 3 bases from V and 10 bases from J, with 15 bases in between. Here the CDR3 DNA reads TGTGCCAGCAGTTTTCATGTAGGGGGGGGAGCTTTCTTT. It is translated as CASSFHVGGGAFF.

This clonotype was seen many times. The chain links TRBV12-3 or TRBV12-4 to TRBJ1-2, with 8 bases aligning to TRBD1. The trim removed 3 bases at V and 4 bases at J, leaving 25 bases unmatched. The length of the CDR3 is 21 residues. Written as DNA, the CDR3 is TGTGCCAGCAGTTTGACAGCCGGGACAGGCGCGTTGGATAGTGGGTTCTATGGCTACACCTTC. As protein: CASSLTAGTGALDSGFYGYTF.

This clonotype was detected only a few times. The chain joins TRBV23-1 to TRBJ2-7; D perhaps matches TRBD1 (6 bases). TRBV23-1 carries the ORF label, with uncertain function. Trimming cost V 0 bases and J 6 bases, with 12 bases left between them. This CDR3 has 14 residues. CDR3 DNA: TGCGCCAGCAGTCAATCGCTCACAGGGCCCGAGCAGTACTTC. Translated: CASSQSLTGPEQYF.

About this clonotype: Since the CDR3 does not end with the conserved phenylalanine or tryptophan, this likely comes from a read error. The V call is TRBV6-8, the J call TRBJ1-5; 12 nucleotides match TRBD1. The germline gives CDR1 MNHGY, CDR2 SAAAGT. V trimming: 6 bases; J trimming: 7 bases; junction bases outside the gene matches: 19. The CDR3 has 19 amino acids. In DNA form, the CDR3 reads TGTGCCAGCAGCCCAAGGATGGGGACAGGGGGCCGCCCTTACCAGCCCCAGCATGTT. Translation gives CASSPRMGTGGRPYQPQHV.

This clonotype was seen at least ten times. The chain is built from TRBV7-3 and TRBJ2-1, with TRBD1 as a possible D gene (5 bases). Trimming removed 4 bases from V and 10 bases from J, with 11 bases in between. The length of the CDR3 is 12 residues. The germline V gene has CDR1 SGHTA and CDR2 FQGTGA. The CDR3 DNA follows: TGTGCCAGCAGCTCAACAGGCGACGAGCAGTTCTTC. It yields the protein CASSSTGDEQFF.

This clonotype was picked up a small number of times. This rearrangement joins TRBV4-1 to TRBJ1-1; possible D gene TRBD1, 5 bases. Germline CDR1 is MGHRA and CDR2 is YSYEKL. The length of the CDR3 is 14 residues. V shed 2 bases and J shed 8 bases, with 15 bases lying between them. CDR3 protein: CASSQNFAGTEAFF. The CDR3, as DNA: TGCGCCAGCAGCCAAAATTTCGCCGGGACCGAAGCTTTCTTT.

This clonotype was recorded at least ten times. V is TRBV19 and J is TRBJ2-1; 7 bases align to TRBD1. The germline CDR1 and CDR2 sequences are LNHDA and SQIVND (reference sequence). The length of the CDR3 is 16 residues. The junction had 11 bases not matched to a gene; V was cut back by 5 bases and J by 4 bases. The CDR3 region has the DNA TGTGCCAGTAGTCCCGAGACAGGGTACCCTTACAATGAGCAGTTCTTC. Its translation: CASSPETGYPYNEQFF.

This chain connects TRBV6-1 to TRBJ1-5; D is uncertain. V lost 7 bases and J lost 0, with 7 bases in between. Germline V gives CDR1 MNHNS, CDR2 SASEGT. CDR3 length: 13 residues. Here the CDR3 reads CASILGSNQPQHF. The CDR3, as DNA: TGTGCCAGCATCCTGGGTAGCAATCAGCCCCAGCATTTT.

This clonotype was detected many times. This chain joins TRBV7-8 and TRBJ2-7, with D perhaps matching TRBD1 (5 bases). The CDR3 has 15 residues. V gave up 3 bases and J gave up 2 bases, with 14 bases separating them. Germline loops: CDR1 SGHVS, CDR2 FQNEAQ. The CDR3 is CASSFSTEPPYEQYV. Here the CDR3 DNA reads TGTGCCAGCAGCTTTTCGACAGAACCCCCCTACGAGCAGTACGTC.

The chain joins TRBV29-1 to TRBJ1-1; D gene ambiguous. The V end was cut by 4 bases, the J end by 0 bases, with 9 bases between. Germline assignment: CDR1 SQVTM and CDR2 ANQGSEA. There are 13 residues in the CDR3. In nucleotides, the CDR3 is TGCAGCGTTGCGGGTGGCGTGAACACTGAAGCTTTCTTT. Translating gives CSVAGGVNTEAFF.

The chain joins TRBV6-6 to TRBJ1-5; D possibly corresponds to TRBD1 (5 bases). Trimming stripped 4 bases from V and 2 bases from J, with 15 bases between. The CDR3 consists of 16 residues. Germline V gene lookup returns CDR1 MNHNY and CDR2 SVGAGI (reference sequence). Here the CDR3 DNA reads TGTGCCAGCAGTTTACCGACGGGGGATGGCAATCAGCCCCAGCATTTT. Translation: CASSLPTGDGNQPQHF.

A single count supports this clonotype. The V and J genes are TRBV20-1 and TRBJ1-1; no clear D gene. The CDR3 runs to 12 residues. V shed 2 bases and J shed 4 bases, with 8 bases lying between them. CDR1 and CDR2 (germline): DFQATT, SNEGSKA (reference sequence). CDR3 sequence reads: CSARPLGTEAFF. The CDR3 DNA reads TGCAGTGCTAGACCTCTGGGCACTGAAGCTTTCTTT.

The V gene is TRBV28, the J gene TRBJ2-5, with D possibly matching TRBD1 (5 bases). Germline V gives CDR1 MDHEN, CDR2 SYDVKM. Deletions cut 2 bases from V and 4 bases from J, with 11 bases between. The CDR3 loop spans 14 amino acids. CDR3 sequence: CASSLIFTGETQYF. The CDR3 DNA reads TGTGCCAGCAGTTTAATCTTCACAGGAGAGACCCAGTACTTC.